This entry is about one T cell receptor (beta chain). The record originates from a study of OX40 agonist ivuxolimab in advanced cancers. Generated by immunoSEQ multiplex PCR, the TCRdb table keeps only in-frame clones and is missing some. The sample holds tens of thousands of clones, roughly 91% seen once. J lost 0 bases, V lost 4 bases, and 5 bases had no gene match. This CDR3 region has 15 residues. Germline V CDR1 and CDR2: KGHSH, LQKENI. This TCR was sampled from an adult with an advanced solid tumor such as melanoma, head and neck, liver or kidney cancer. The chain couples TRBV18 to TRBJ2-5, with 7 bases fitting TRBD2. The sample in question was CD4+ or CD8+ T cells sorted from blood, obtained in a trial of the OX40 agonist ivuxolimab. CDR3 in amino acids: CASSRDYPYQETQYF. Written as DNA, the CDR3 is TGTGCCAGCTCACGGGACTACCCGTACCAAGAGACCCAGTACTTC.